Below are 12 T cell receptor beta chains sequenced from a single sample in a study of regulatory T cells in long-lasting Graves disease. Assembly of TCR beta libraries relied on iRepertoire HTBI primers together with Arm-PCR of CDR3 regions. TCRdb re-called the multiplex PCR reads with MiXCR, one entry per CDR3 protein. The profile covers some 320,000 distinct CDR3 sequences, with 15% to 20% appearing a single time and around 37% taken by the ten largest. Specified time point: newly diagnosed GD, antithyroid drugs for less than 3 months. RNA extracted from PBMCs served as the sequencing template. The material sequenced was peripheral blood mononuclear cells (PBMCs), taken at new diagnosis, from a patient treated with antithyroid drugs. These receptors all stem from a female donor with Graves disease.

There are many counts of this clonotype. V is TRBV20-1 and J is TRBJ1-1; D is possibly TRBD1 (5 bases). The germline gives CDR1 DFQATT, CDR2 SNEGSKA (reference sequence). This CDR3 is 13 amino acids long. Trimming shortened V by 6 bases and J by 1 base, and 12 bases separated the two germline ends. CDR3 DNA sequence: TGCAGTGCCAGGAGGGGCGAGAACACTGAAGCTTTCTTT. Amino acid sequence: CSARRGENTEAFF.

This clonotype was seen many times. The rearrangement uses TRBV6-2 or TRBV6-3 and TRBJ2-5; no definite D call. The CDR3 spans 13 residues. V shed 3 bases and J shed 2 bases, with 7 bases lying between them. From germline, CDR1 is MNHEY and CDR2 SVGEGT. This chain's CDR3 is CASSYVTQETQYF. In nucleotides, the CDR3 is TGTGCCAGCAGTTATGTCACACAAGAGACCCAGTACTTC.

Ten or more counts support this clonotype. The chain combines TRBV6-2 or TRBV6-3 with TRBJ2-2; D remains unclear. The CDR3 contains 12 residues. Trimming cost V 6 bases and J 1 base, with 3 bases left between them. Per germline, CDR1 MNHEY and CDR2 SVGEGT. The CDR3 protein is CASRENTGELFF. CDR3 DNA sequence: TGTGCCAGCAGAGAGAACACCGGGGAGCTGTTTTTT.

Ten or more counts support this clonotype. V gene TRBV11-2 combines with J gene TRBJ2-7; D remains ambiguous. Germline CDR1 and CDR2: SGHAT and FQNNGV. The CDR3 loop spans 13 amino acids. Trimming removed 1 base from V and 5 bases from J, with 9 bases in between. The DNA for the CDR3 is TGTGCCAGCAGCTTAGTGGTGGGGAACGAGCAGTACTTC. Protein product: CASSLVVGNEQYF.

Concerning this clonotype: This may come from a read error, since a much larger clone is one base off. V usage is TRBV4-2 and J usage is TRBJ2-7; maybe TRBD2 (6 bases). Gene TRBJ2-1 matches the end of the DNA better, so the J call may be wrong. Germline V gene lookup returns CDR1 LGHNA and CDR2 YNFKEQ. The CDR3 totals 15 residues. CDR3 protein: CASSQDRRGPYEQFF. CDR3 DNA: TGTGCCAGCAGCCAAGATAGGAGGGGCCCCTACGAGCAGTTCTTC.

The J gene is TRBJ1-3, the V gene TRBV7-9; TRBD1 is a possible D gene (5 bases). Germline V CDR1 and CDR2: SEHNR, FQNEAQ (reference sequence). The CDR3 totals 15 residues. The V end lost 6 bases, the J end lost 0 bases, and 12 bases lay between the germline ends. The CDR3 DNA follows: TGTGCCAGCAGAGCAGGGAGGGCCTCTGGAAACACCATATATTTT. Protein sequence: CASRAGRASGNTIYF.

This clonotype was observed at least ten times. The chain is built from TRBV2 and TRBJ1-2; no clear D gene. V was clipped by 4 bases and J by 5 bases, with 11 bases between them. CDR1 and CDR2 from the germline V gene are SNHLY and FYNNEI. CDR3 length equals 13 residues. Here the CDR3 reads CASSVSGGYGYTF. Written as DNA, the CDR3 is TGTGCCAGCAGTGTATCGGGCGGATATGGCTACACCTTC.

Written as DNA, the CDR3 is TGTGCCAGCAGTACAGGGGGCCCCAAAGCACAGTTCTTC. Its translation: CASSTGGPKAQFF. The chain carries TRBV6-1 and TRBJ2-1; 9 bases are shared with TRBD1. J was trimmed by 13 bases and V by 5 bases; bases with no gene match: 9. CDR1 MNHNS and CDR2 SASEGT come from the germline V gene. The CDR3 length is 13 residues.

This clonotype was observed a few times. With a much larger clone just one base away, this may be a read error. The conserved phenylalanine or tryptophan normally closing the CDR3 is absent here, so this likely arose from a read error. This chain joins TRBV11-2 and TRBJ2-1; 7 positions agree with TRBD1. Germline assignment: CDR1 SGHAT and CDR2 FQNNGV. The ends lost 4 bases at V and 8 bases at J; junction bases unmatched: 17. CDR3 size: 17 residues. Here the CDR3 reads CASSSINKIIQGYEQFL. DNA of the CDR3: TGTGCCAGCAGCTCAATCAACAAAATTATACAGGGGTATGAGCAGTTCCTC.

This clonotype was recorded many times. The chain carries TRBV6-2 or TRBV6-3 and TRBJ1-5; maybe TRBD1 (5 bases). Germline assignment: CDR1 MNHEY and CDR2 SVGEGT. Trimming pared 1 base from V and 4 bases from J, leaving 23 bases between. This CDR3 is 19 amino acids long. CDR3 in DNA: TGTGCCAGCAGTTACTTGCTTTTCGGTCCCAGGGAGGCGAATCAGCCCCAGCATTTT. Protein product: CASSYLLFGPREANQPQHF.

Comment on this clonotype: This sequence may be a read error, since a much larger clone differs from it by one base. This chain joins TRBV6-1 and TRBJ1-5; D is uncertain. The CDR3 extends over 12 amino acids. Germline lookup yields CDR1 MNHNS and CDR2 SASEGT. The CDR3 coding sequence is TGTGGCAGCAGTGAGGTCCTCGGGCCCCAGCATTTT. Translating it yields CGSSEVLGPQHF.

In its sample, this clonotype was seen many times. This chain joins TRBV4-1 and TRBJ1-5; D remains ambiguous. The germline CDR1 and CDR2 sequences are MGHRA and YSYEKL. Trimming removed 1 base from V and 5 bases from J, with 9 bases in between. This CDR3 spans 14 amino acids. The CDR3 is CASSQARADQPQHF. CDR3 nucleotide sequence: TGCGCCAGCAGCCAAGCGAGGGCCGATCAGCCCCAGCATTTT.